Detailed here is one T cell receptor beta chain. Naive T cells were sorted: CD4+CD8-CD45RO-CD45RA+ for CD4+, CD8+CD4-CD45RA+CD27bright for CD8+. These data originate in a study of healthy donors' naive CD4 and CD8 T cells. This CDR3 region has 14 residues. The ends were cut back, 3 bases at V and 1 base at J, with 9 bases in the middle. The V gene's germline CDR1 is KGHSH and CDR2 LQKENI. Each TCR library used around 500 ng of total RNA and a linear amplification protocol. In the original processing: 5 healthy donors contributed 78,498 sequenced TCR alpha transcripts. One entry per CDR3 protein results from TCRdb running MiXCR on the reads. TCRdb's processing, not the study's, gives the V and J calls here. The sample shows roughly 200,000 distinct CDR3 sequences, under 85% of them seen only once.

The TCR comes from a pool of human donors in good health; the sample pools cells from several healthy donors. Sample: naive CD4+ and CD8+ T cells sorted from blood, pooled from several donors. The J gene is TRBJ1-1, the V gene TRBV18; the D gene is possibly TRBD1 (6 bases). The DNA of the CDR3 is TGTGCCAGCTCACCCGTGGACAGGAACACTGAAGCTTTCTTT. Protein sequence: CASSPVDRNTEAFF.